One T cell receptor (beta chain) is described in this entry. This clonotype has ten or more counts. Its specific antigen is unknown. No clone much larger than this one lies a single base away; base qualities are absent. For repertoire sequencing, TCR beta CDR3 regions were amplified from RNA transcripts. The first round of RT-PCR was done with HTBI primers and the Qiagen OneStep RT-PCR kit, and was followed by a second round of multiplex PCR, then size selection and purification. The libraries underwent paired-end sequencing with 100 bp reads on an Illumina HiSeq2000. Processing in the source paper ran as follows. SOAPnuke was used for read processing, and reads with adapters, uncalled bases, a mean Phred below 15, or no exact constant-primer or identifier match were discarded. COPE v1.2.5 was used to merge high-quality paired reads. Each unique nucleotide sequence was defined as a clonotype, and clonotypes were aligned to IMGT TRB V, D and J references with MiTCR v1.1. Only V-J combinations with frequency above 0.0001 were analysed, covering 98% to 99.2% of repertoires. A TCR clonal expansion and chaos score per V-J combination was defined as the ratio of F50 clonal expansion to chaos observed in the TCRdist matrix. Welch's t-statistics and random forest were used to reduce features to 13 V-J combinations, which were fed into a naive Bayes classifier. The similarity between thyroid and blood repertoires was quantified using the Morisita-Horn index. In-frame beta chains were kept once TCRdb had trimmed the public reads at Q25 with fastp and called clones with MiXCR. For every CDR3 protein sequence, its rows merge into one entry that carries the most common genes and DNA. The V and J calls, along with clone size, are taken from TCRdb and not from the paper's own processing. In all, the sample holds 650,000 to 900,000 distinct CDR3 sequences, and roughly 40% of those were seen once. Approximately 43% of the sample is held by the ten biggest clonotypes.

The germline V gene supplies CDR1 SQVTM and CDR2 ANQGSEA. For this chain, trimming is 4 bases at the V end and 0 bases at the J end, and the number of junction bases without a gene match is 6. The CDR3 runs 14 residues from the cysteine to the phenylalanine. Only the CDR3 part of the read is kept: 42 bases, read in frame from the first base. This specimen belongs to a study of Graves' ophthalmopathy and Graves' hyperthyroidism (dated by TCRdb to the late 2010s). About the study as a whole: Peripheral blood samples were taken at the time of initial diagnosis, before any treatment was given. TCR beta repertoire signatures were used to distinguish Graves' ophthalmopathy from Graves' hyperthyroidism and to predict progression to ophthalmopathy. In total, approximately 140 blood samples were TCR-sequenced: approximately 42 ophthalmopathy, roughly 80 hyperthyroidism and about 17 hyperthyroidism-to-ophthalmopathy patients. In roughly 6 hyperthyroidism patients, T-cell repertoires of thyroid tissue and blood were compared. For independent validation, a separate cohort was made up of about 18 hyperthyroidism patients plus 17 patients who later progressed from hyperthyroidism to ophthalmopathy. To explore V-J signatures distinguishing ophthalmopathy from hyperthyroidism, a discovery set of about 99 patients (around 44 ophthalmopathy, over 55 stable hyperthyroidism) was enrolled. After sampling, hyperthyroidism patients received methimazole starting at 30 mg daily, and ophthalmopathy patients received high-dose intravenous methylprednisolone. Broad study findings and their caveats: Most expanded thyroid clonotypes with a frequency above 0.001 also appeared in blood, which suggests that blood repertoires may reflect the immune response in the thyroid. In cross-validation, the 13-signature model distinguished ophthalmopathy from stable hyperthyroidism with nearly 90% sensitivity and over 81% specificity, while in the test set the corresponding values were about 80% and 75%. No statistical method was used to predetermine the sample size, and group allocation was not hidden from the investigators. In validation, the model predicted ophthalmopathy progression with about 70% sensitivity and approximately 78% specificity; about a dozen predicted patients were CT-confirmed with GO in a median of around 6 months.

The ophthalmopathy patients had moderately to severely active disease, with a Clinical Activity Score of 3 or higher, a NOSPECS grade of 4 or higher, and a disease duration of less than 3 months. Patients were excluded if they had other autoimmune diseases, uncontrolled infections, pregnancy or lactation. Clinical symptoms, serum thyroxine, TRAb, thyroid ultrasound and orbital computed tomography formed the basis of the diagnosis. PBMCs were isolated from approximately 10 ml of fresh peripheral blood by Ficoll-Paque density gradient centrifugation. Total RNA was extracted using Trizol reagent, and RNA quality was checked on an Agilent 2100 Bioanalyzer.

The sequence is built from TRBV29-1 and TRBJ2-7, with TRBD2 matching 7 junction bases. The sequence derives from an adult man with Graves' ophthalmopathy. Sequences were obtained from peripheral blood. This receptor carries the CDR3 CSVGGLQSSYEQYF. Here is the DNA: TGCAGCGTTGGGGGACTACAGAGCTCCTACGAGCAGTACTTC.